The clone carrying this TCR beta chain has only one observation. What it recognizes is unknown. Germline V gives CDR1 MGHRA, CDR2 YSYEKL. This CDR3 is 15 amino acids long. The ends were cut back, 1 base at V and 2 bases at J, with 11 bases in the middle. The method was immunoSEQ multiplex PCR; TCRdb's version includes in-frame clones alone and lacks a portion of them. Here the sample spans 600,000 to 700,000 clones, approximately 73% being singletons. The data belong to a study of shared clonotypes between healthy human individuals. Broader study findings: The donor pool, a small one, limited the genetic and exposure-history diversity represented.

The chain employs TRBV4-1 and TRBJ2-5, with D tentatively TRBD1 (6 bases). The source material was memory CD4+ T cells sorted from blood. The subset was: CD45RA-negative fraction. This receptor was obtained from a woman aged 25 to 39 in good health. CDR3 in amino acids: CASSQGQVHQETQYF. The CDR3 region has the DNA TGCGCCAGCAGCCAAGGACAGGTCCATCAAGAGACCCAGTACTTC.